The rows below give T cell receptor beta chains drawn from one sample of a study of cytomegalovirus exposure and HLA in healthy donors. The assay was immunoSEQ multiplex PCR, and TCRdb's table has in-frame clones only and misses some. The sample lists fewer than 60,000 clones; 85% to 95% were seen once. The material sequenced was PBMCs. These receptors all come from a woman aged 18-29 years in good health and CMV-seropositive. CDR3s include the opening cysteine and the closing phenylalanine or tryptophan.

v_gene: TRBV5-1
j_gene: TRBJ2-7
CDR3aa: CASSLPPATSSYEQYF

v_gene: TRBV5-6
j_gene: TRBJ2-7
CDR3aa: CASSLGQGIYEQYF

v_gene: TRBV19
j_gene: TRBJ2-1
CDR3aa: CASSNPGTGPVLSYNEQFF

v_gene: TRBV7-2
j_gene: TRBJ2-2
CDR3aa: CASRKTAKKLNTGELFF

v_gene: TRBV5-1
j_gene: TRBJ2-1
CDR3aa: CASSLELPAGDEQFF

v_gene: TRBV6-5
j_gene: TRBJ1-6
CDR3aa: CASSYSGVANSPLHF

v_gene: TRBV4-1
j_gene: TRBJ2-5
CDR3aa: CASSRQKQGQRETQYF

v_gene: TRBV18
j_gene: TRBJ1-1
CDR3aa: CASSPFPVGDTEAFF

v_gene: TRBV10-3
j_gene: TRBJ2-7
CDR3aa: CAISSSVPYEQYF

v_gene: TRBV21-1
j_gene: TRBJ1-1
CDR3aa: CASSKRGEEFTEAFF

v_gene: TRBV4-1
j_gene: TRBJ2-1
CDR3aa: CASSQDRASGGREQFF

v_gene: TRBV2
j_gene: TRBJ1-1
CDR3aa: CASRTGQSNTEAFF

v_gene: TRBV5-1
j_gene: TRBJ2-5
CDR3aa: CASSLGGLETQYF

v_gene: TRBV9
j_gene: TRBJ2-7
CDR3aa: CASSVAGTGYYEQYF

v_gene: TRBV28
j_gene: TRBJ1-2
CDR3aa: CASSTLTGGYTF

v_gene: TRBV5-1
j_gene: TRBJ1-2
CDR3aa: CASSGIQGDKDYGYTF

v_gene: TRBV7-9
j_gene: TRBJ1-2
CDR3aa: CASWEDREDGYTF

v_gene: TRBV25-1
j_gene: TRBJ2-5
CDR3aa: CASSDSGSRRSQETQYF

v_gene: TRBV7-8
j_gene: TRBJ1-1
CDR3aa: CASSPLVNTEAFF

v_gene: TRBV28
j_gene: TRBJ2-7
CDR3aa: CASSFLDRDSYEQYF

v_gene: TRBV6-1
j_gene: TRBJ2-5
CDR3aa: CASRPTSGQETQYF

v_gene: TRBV11-2
j_gene: TRBJ1-2
CDR3aa: CASSHTSYGYTF

v_gene: TRBV5-8
j_gene: TRBJ2-1
CDR3aa: CASSLGTANLIEQFF

v_gene: TRBV11-3
j_gene: TRBJ2-1
CDR3aa: CASSLKRGGQGEQFF

v_gene: TRBV5-1
j_gene: TRBJ2-7
CDR3aa: CASSLGAGGASYEQYF

v_gene: TRBV19
j_gene: TRBJ1-5
CDR3aa: CASSPSGQGDSNQPQHF

v_gene: TRBV6-1
j_gene: TRBJ1-3
CDR3aa: CATADRGSGNTIYF

v_gene: TRBV7-2
j_gene: TRBJ1-2
CDR3aa: CASSQDERVSYTF

v_gene: TRBV11-2
j_gene: TRBJ2-3
CDR3aa: CASSATRADTQYF

v_gene: TRBV28
j_gene: TRBJ1-1
CDR3aa: CASLDRANTEAFF

v_gene: TRBV19
j_gene: TRBJ2-1
CDR3aa: CASTIDRGLYNEQFF

v_gene: TRBV10-3
j_gene: TRBJ2-7
CDR3aa: CAISESIVTGAYEQYF

v_gene: TRBV25-1
j_gene: TRBJ2-7
CDR3aa: CASSGLVEQYF

v_gene: TRBV5-5
j_gene: TRBJ2-5
CDR3aa: CASSPLVGVQETQYF

v_gene: TRBV28
j_gene: TRBJ2-1
CDR3aa: CASSVTSGGFYNEQFF

v_gene: TRBV27
j_gene: TRBJ1-1
CDR3aa: CASAPAGALEAFF

v_gene: TRBV11-2
j_gene: TRBJ1-4
CDR3aa: CASSGGQSGYEKLFF

v_gene: TRBV19
j_gene: TRBJ2-3
CDR3aa: CASTPRPASGGSTDTQYF

v_gene: TRBV19
j_gene: TRBJ1-5
CDR3aa: CASSSVGTGYFLLPQPQHF

v_gene: TRBV5-6
j_gene: TRBJ2-5
CDR3aa: CASSLDSWTARAGTQYF

v_gene: TRBV7-6
j_gene: TRBJ1-2
CDR3aa: CASSSSADRVHGYTF

v_gene: TRBV7-9
j_gene: TRBJ2-2
CDR3aa: CASSILGRTNTGELFF

v_gene: TRBV7-9
j_gene: TRBJ2-1
CDR3aa: CASSLHTGGGYNEQFF

v_gene: TRBV4-1
j_gene: TRBJ1-5
CDR3aa: CASSQPGTNQPQHF

v_gene: TRBV2
j_gene: TRBJ1-5
CDR3aa: CASSLNQPQHF

v_gene: TRBV2
j_gene: TRBJ1-5
CDR3aa: CASTKGQGLGGNQPQHF

v_gene: TRBV9
j_gene: TRBJ1-5
CDR3aa: CASSVGQGDQPQHF

v_gene: TRBV4-2
j_gene: TRBJ2-2
CDR3aa: CASSQGTRRGENTGELFF